What follows are 2 T cell receptor beta chains derived from one specimen sequenced in a study of cytomegalovirus exposure and HLA in healthy donors. Primers for the PCR totalled 60 Vbeta and 13 Jbeta. The repertoire was sequenced with immunoSEQ multiplex PCR; TCRdb's copy has only in-frame clones and lacks some. Of over 200,000 clones in the sample, around four fifths are singletons; the top ten hold around 2.9%. Sequencing was performed on PBMCs. The source is a woman aged 55-70 years in good health and CMV-seropositive.

The chain recombines TRBV19 with TRBJ2-5; 7 nucleotides agree with TRBD1. Germline trimming cut 7 bases from V and 6 bases from J; bases unmatched to any gene: 11. In germline, CDR1 is LNHDA, CDR2 SQIVND (reference sequence). CDR3 length: 14 residues. CDR3 bases: TGTGCCAGTACCGCCGACAGGGTTGCACAGACCCAGTACTTC. Protein: CASTADRVAQTQYF. The whole variable domain, filled in from reference TRBV19 and TRBJ2-5, reads DGGITQSPKYLFRKEGQNVTLSCEQNLNHDAMYWYRQDPGQGLRLIYYSQIVNDFQKGDIAEGYSVSREKKESFPLTVTSAQKNPTAFYLCASTADRVAQTQYFGPGTRLLVL.

V is TRBV4-2 and J is TRBJ2-1, with 7 bases lining up with TRBD2. Germline CDR1 LGHNA, CDR2 YNFKEQ. Germline trimming cut 3 bases from V and 2 bases from J; bases unmatched to any gene: 10. The CDR3 extends over 17 amino acids. The CDR3 sequence: CASSQSFGGGTYNEQFF. Written as DNA, the CDR3 is TGTGCCAGCAGCCAGTCCTTTGGGGGGGGGACCTACAATGAGCAGTTCTTC.